These 24 T cell receptor beta chains were all obtained from the same sample, sequenced in a study of T cell changes during pregnancy in multiple sclerosis. TCRdb keeps only in-frame clones here, not all; method: immunoSEQ multiplex PCR. The table has roughly 69,000 clones, roughly 90% seen once. The material sequenced was CD4+ T cells from peripheral blood mononuclear cells, taken in the third trimester of pregnancy. The receptors originated from a female donor in good health, enrolled as a control in a pregnancy study.

The chain recombines TRBV4-3 with TRBJ1-6; D ambiguous. The CDR3 runs 15 residues. V lost 0 bases and J lost 7, with 10 bases in between. Germline CDR1 LGHNA, CDR2 YSLEER. In DNA, the CDR3 is TGCGCCAGCAGCCAAGACCTCCTTGGCAATTCACCCCTCCACTTT. As protein: CASSQDLLGNSPLHF.

The CDR3 coding sequence is TGTGCCAGCAGCGTTACAGGTTCTAGCAATCAGCCCCAGCATTTT. As protein: CASSVTGSSNQPQHF. The chain uses TRBV7-2 and TRBJ1-5, with D possibly TRBD1 on 5 matching bases. The CDR3 totals 15 residues. V was clipped by 5 bases and J by 0 bases, with 11 bases between them. The germline gives CDR1 SGHTA, CDR2 FQGNSA. Full variable domain (outside the CDR3, taken from reference TRBV7-2 and TRBJ1-5): GAGVSQSPSNKVTEKGKDVELRCDPISGHTALYWYRQSLGQGLEFLIYFQGNSAPDKSGLPSDRFSAERTGGSVSTLTIQRTQQEDSAVYLCASSVTGSSNQPQHFGDGTRLSIL.

The chain couples TRBV18 to TRBJ2-7, with TRBD1 identical over 7 bases. CDR1 KGHSH and CDR2 LQKENI come from the germline V gene. This CDR3 contains 14 residues. V shed 1 base, J shed 5 bases, and the junction held 5 bases outside the gene matches. The CDR3 loop is CASSPRNTGDEQYF. DNA of the CDR3: TGTGCCAGCTCACCACGGAATACAGGGGACGAGCAGTACTTC.

The DNA of the CDR3 is TGTGCCAGCAGCTTAACATCAGGCTCTGGAAACACCATATATTTT. Protein product: CASSLTSGSGNTIYF. The gene calls are TRBV7-2 and TRBJ1-3; no clear D gene. Trimming pared 2 bases from V and 0 bases from J, leaving 8 bases between. Germline values: CDR1 SGHTA, CDR2 FQGNSA. The CDR3 length is 15 residues.

This sequence joins TRBV9 and TRBJ1-2; 10 nucleotides align to TRBD1. Per germline, CDR1 SGDLS and CDR2 YYNGEE. The CDR3 totals 15 residues. V was clipped by 4 bases and J by 6 bases; unmatched bases: 9. For the CDR3, the DNA is TGTGCCAGCAGCCCCCGAGGACAGGGGGTGGATGGCTACACCTTC. Translating gives CASSPRGQGVDGYTF.

The rearrangement uses TRBV28 and TRBJ1-4; TRBD1 matches 8 bases. V shed 4 bases, J shed 4 bases, and the junction held 8 bases outside the gene matches. The CDR3 is made up of 16 amino acids. CDR1 and CDR2 (germline): MDHEN, SYDVKM. CDR3 sequence: CASSSGTGGFNEKLFF. The DNA for the CDR3 is TGTGCCAGCAGTTCGGGAACAGGGGGTTTTAATGAAAAACTGTTTTTT.

The chain employs TRBV19 and TRBJ1-5, with 11 bases that match TRBD1. V lost 0 bases and J lost 1; bases outside the gene matches: 2. Per germline, CDR1 LNHDA and CDR2 SQIVND (reference sequence). The CDR3 has 17 amino acids. For the CDR3, the DNA is TGTGCCAGTAGTATAGATCGGGACAGGGGGAGCAATCAGCCCCAGCATTTT. It translates to CASSIDRDRGSNQPQHF.

Regarding this clone: The limits of the CDR3 on the DNA are not certain, so only TCRdb's listed CDR3 is given. J is TRBJ1-1 and V is TRBV21-1. TRBV21-1 is labeled a pseudogene. The CDR3 has 15 amino acids, counting both end residues. CDR3 loop: CASSTWVGGGTEAFF.

This clone turned up a few times. This rearrangement joins TRBV27 to TRBJ1-2; D remains ambiguous. Trimming removed 2 bases from V and 2 bases from J, with 9 bases in between. CDR1 and CDR2 from the germline V gene are MNHEY and SMNVEV (reference sequence). CDR3 length: 14 amino acids. The CDR3 loop is CASSLGVANYGYTF. The CDR3 nucleotides are TGTGCCAGCAGTTTAGGTGTAGCGAACTATGGCTACACCTTC.

V and J are TRBV27 and TRBJ1-1; D uncertain. CDR1 is MNHEY and CDR2 is SMNVEV in the germline V gene (reference sequence). Trimming stripped 4 bases from V and 2 bases from J, with 8 bases between. The CDR3 consists of 13 residues. The CDR3 is CASSSSFNTEAFF. Here the CDR3 DNA reads TGTGCCAGCAGTTCGTCGTTTAACACTGAAGCTTTCTTT.

The chain has TRBV30 and TRBJ1-6; TRBD1 is a possible D gene (6 bases). This CDR3 has 12 residues. Germline CDR1 is GTSNPN and CDR2 is SVGIG (reference sequence). Trimming stripped 8 bases from V and 10 bases from J, with 15 bases between. The CDR3 region is CARGRGESPLHF. For the CDR3, the DNA is TGTGCCCGCGGCAGGGGTGAGTCACCCCTCCACTTT.

The chain carries TRBV6-1 and TRBJ1-5, with unresolved D. V shed 4 bases and J shed 3 bases, with 16 bases lying between them. In germline, CDR1 is MNHNS, CDR2 SASEGT. The CDR3 has 16 residues. The CDR3 bases are TGTGCCAGCAGTGTCCTGTCGGCCAGGTCCAATCAGCCCCAGCATTTT. As protein: CASSVLSARSNQPQHF.

The rearrangement links TRBV5-6 to TRBJ1-4, with D unresolved. The CDR3 spans 12 residues. V was pared by 6 bases and J by 7 bases, with 10 bases between. Germline loops: CDR1 SGHDT, CDR2 YYEEEE. The CDR3 coding sequence is TGTGCCAGCAACCGGGCGGGTGAAAAACTGTTTTTT. This codes for CASNRAGEKLFF.

The chain combines TRBV7-9 with TRBJ1-3, with 7 positions matching TRBD1. The germline V gene has CDR1 SEHNR and CDR2 FQNEAQ (reference sequence). Germline trimming cut 6 bases from V and 4 bases from J; bases unmatched to any gene: 3. The CDR3 is 13 residues long. The CDR3 sequence: CASRTGAGNTIYF. CDR3 DNA: TGTGCCAGCAGAACAGGGGCAGGAAACACCATATATTTT.

The chain is built from TRBV23-1 and TRBJ1-5; 9 bases fit TRBD1. TRBV23-1 is an ORF, with its function uncertain. J lost 3 bases, V lost 4 bases, and 16 bases had no gene match. This CDR3 region has 19 residues. The DNA of the CDR3 is TGCGCCAGCAGTCCAGGGGTTTACTCCGGGACAGGGTTCAATCAGCCCCAGCATTTT. Its protein product is CASSPGVYSGTGFNQPQHF.

The DNA for the CDR3 is TGTGCCAGCAGCCCCATGGCTGAGCGCTATGGCTACACCTTC. This codes for CASSPMAERYGYTF. The chain couples TRBV27 to TRBJ1-2; D unresolved. CDR3 length equals 14 residues. Deletions cut 6 bases from V and 4 bases from J, with 15 bases between. CDR1 and CDR2 from the germline V gene are MNHEY and SMNVEV (reference sequence).

The V gene is TRBV15, the J gene TRBJ2-2, with D perhaps TRBD1 (5 bases). The germline gives CDR1 LNHNV, CDR2 YYDKDF (reference sequence). V was cut by 0 bases and J by 4 bases, with 15 bases left in between. The CDR3 has 17 residues. DNA of the CDR3: TGTGCCACCAGCAGAGATCGAAACAGGCTGGGCACCGGGGAGCTGTTTTTT. Translated, it gives CATSRDRNRLGTGELFF.

The sample holds one count of this clone. The J gene is TRBJ2-7, the V gene TRBV21-1; the D segment call TRBD2 is taken from the table without a DNA check. TRBV21-1 is a pseudogene locus. This CDR3 is 16 amino acids long. The CDR3 sequence: CASSKDERGAGYEQYF. The CDR3, as DNA: TGTGCCAGCAGCAAAGATGAGCGGGGGGCAGGCTACGAGCAGTACTTC.

CDR3 coding DNA: TGCGCCAGCTCCGAGGTGATTAGGTCCTACGAGCAGTACTTC. It translates to CASSEVIRSYEQYF. V is TRBV10-1 and J is TRBJ2-7; D ambiguous. CDR1 WNHNN and CDR2 SYGVQD come from the germline V gene (reference sequence). The CDR3 totals 14 residues. Trimming took 8 bases from V and 1 from J, leaving 15 bases between them.

The chain links TRBV11-3 to TRBJ1-2; TRBD1 agrees at 7 bases. The germline V gene encodes CDR1 SGHNT and CDR2 YENEEA. CDR3 length equals 13 residues. The V segment lost 5 bases and the J segment 3 bases; nucleotides outside the gene matches: 3. For the CDR3, the DNA is TGTGCCAGCAGCGCGGGGACAGACTATGGCTACACCTTC. Protein: CASSAGTDYGYTF. The variable domain in full, with the rest retrieved from reference TRBV11-3 and TRBJ1-2, is EAGVVQSPRYKIIEKKQPVAFWCNPISGHNTLYWYLQNLGQGPELLIRYENEEAVDDSQLPKDRFSAERLKGVDSTLKIQPAELGDSAVYLCASSAGTDYGYTFGSGTRLTVV.

This chain connects TRBV19 to TRBJ2-7, with a possible D match to TRBD2 (5 bases). The CDR3 has 12 residues. V dropped 9 bases and J dropped 0 bases, with 9 bases sitting between them. The germline V gene encodes CDR1 LNHDA and CDR2 SQIVND (reference sequence). CDR3 residues: CASSGISYEQYF. In nucleotides, the CDR3 is TGTGCCAGCTCGGGGATCTCCTACGAGCAGTACTTC.

This clone was observed once. The chain carries TRBV18 and TRBJ1-5, with unresolved D. Germline-derived CDR1 and CDR2 are KGHSH and LQKENI. Trimming cost V 6 bases and J 1 base, with 7 bases left between them. This CDR3 is 13 amino acids long. The CDR3, as DNA: TGTGCCAGCTCCACCGGGAGCAATCAGCCCCAGCATTTT. Amino acid sequence: CASSTGSNQPQHF.

J is TRBJ2-1 and V is TRBV5-1; 11 bases fit TRBD2. The V gene end was trimmed by 1 base and the J gene end by 3 bases; junction bases not matched to a gene: 3. Germline V lookup: CDR1 SGHRS, CDR2 YFSETQ. This CDR3 is built from 16 residues. The CDR3 spells CASSLTSGGFYNEQFF. In DNA form, the CDR3 reads TGCGCCAGCAGCTTGACTAGCGGGGGTTTCTACAATGAGCAGTTCTTC.

The chain recombines TRBV9 with TRBJ2-7; D is possibly TRBD2 (6 bases). This CDR3 contains 14 residues. The V gene lost 0 bases and the J gene lost 3 bases, with 10 bases spanning the gap. Looked up from germline, CDR1 is SGDLS and CDR2 is YYNGEE. For the CDR3, the DNA is TGTGCCAGCAGCGTAGGGCAGGGAGGCTACGAGCAGTACTTC. Residues: CASSVGQGGYEQYF.